This T cell receptor beta chain emerged from a study of blood T cell repertoires in COVID-19. At the level of the study: Samples came from the United States, Italy and Spain, spanning acute and convalescent COVID-19.

In the original analysis: Amplifying reference gene primers gave estimates of nucleated cell counts. Using immunoSEQ multiplex PCR, the repertoire was profiled, and TCRdb retains in-frame clones only, with some absent. The V and J calls and clone size were taken over from that table, and D and trimming were inferred from the DNA. The sample shows about 270,000 clones, around 90% of them seen only once. The study drew participants aged about 18 to 95 years from some 25 US areas. Participants' own reports of clinical history determined their cohort assignment. The sequencing sample was made of PBMCs or T cells enriched from blood (not recorded which). This TCR was sampled from a woman aged 25 to 39 with acute COVID-19.

Here the CDR3 DNA reads TGTGCCATCACCTCGGACAGGGTGAACACCATATATTTT. Protein product: CAITSDRVNTIYF. This sequence joins TRBV10-3 and TRBJ1-3; 8 nucleotides match TRBD1. V lost 7 bases to trimming and J lost 7 bases; unmatched junction nucleotides: 6. The CDR3 is 13 residues long. CDR1 is ENHRY and CDR2 is SYGVKD in the germline V gene.